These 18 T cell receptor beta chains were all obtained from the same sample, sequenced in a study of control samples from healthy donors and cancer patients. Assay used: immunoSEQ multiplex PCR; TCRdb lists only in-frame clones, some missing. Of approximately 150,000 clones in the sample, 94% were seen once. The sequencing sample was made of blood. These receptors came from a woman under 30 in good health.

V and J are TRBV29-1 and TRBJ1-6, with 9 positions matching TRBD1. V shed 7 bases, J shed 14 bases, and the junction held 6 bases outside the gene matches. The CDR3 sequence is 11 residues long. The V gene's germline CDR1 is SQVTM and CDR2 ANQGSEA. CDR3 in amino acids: CSATTGGTLHF. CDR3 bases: TGCAGCGCTACGACAGGGGGAACCCTCCACTTT.

CDR3 sequence reads: CASSIRRTSTETQYF. CDR3 nucleotides: TGTGCCAGTAGTATACGGAGGACCAGCACAGAGACCCAGTACTTC. This chain joins TRBV19 and TRBJ2-5; D is perhaps TRBD2 (5 bases). With 2 bases removed from V and 4 bases from J, the gap between germline ends came to 14 bases. Germline assignment: CDR1 LNHDA and CDR2 SQIVND (reference sequence). The CDR3 totals 15 residues.

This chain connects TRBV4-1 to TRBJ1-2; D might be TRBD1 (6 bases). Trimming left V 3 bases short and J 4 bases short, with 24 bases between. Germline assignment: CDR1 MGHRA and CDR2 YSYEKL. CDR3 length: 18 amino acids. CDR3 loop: CASSQGQGGHLEFYGYTF. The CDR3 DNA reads TGCGCCAGCAGCCAGGGGCAAGGGGGACATTTGGAGTTCTATGGCTACACCTTC.

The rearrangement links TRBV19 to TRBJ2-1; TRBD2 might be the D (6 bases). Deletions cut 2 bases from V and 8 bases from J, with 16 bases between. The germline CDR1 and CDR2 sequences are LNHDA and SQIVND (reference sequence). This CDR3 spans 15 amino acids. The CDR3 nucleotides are TGTGCCAGTAGTATATCGGGGGTTGGAAACGATGAGCAGTTCTTC. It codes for CASSISGVGNDEQFF.

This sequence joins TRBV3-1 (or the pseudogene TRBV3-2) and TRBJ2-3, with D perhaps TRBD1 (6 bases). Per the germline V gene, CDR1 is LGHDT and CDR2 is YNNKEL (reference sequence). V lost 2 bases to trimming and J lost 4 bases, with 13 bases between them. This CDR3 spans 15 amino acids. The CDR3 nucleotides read TGTGCCAGCAGCCAAAGTGGGGGCGCCGCAGATACGCAGTATTTT. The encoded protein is CASSQSGGAADTQYF.

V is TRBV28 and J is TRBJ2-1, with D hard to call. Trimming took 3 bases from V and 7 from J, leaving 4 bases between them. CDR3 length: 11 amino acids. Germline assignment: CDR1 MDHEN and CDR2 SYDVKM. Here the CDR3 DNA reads TGTGCCAGCAGTTTGACTAATGAGCAGTTCTTC. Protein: CASSLTNEQFF.

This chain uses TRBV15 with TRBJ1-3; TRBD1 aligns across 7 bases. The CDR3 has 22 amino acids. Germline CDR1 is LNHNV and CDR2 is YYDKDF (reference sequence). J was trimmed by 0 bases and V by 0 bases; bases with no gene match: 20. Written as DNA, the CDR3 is TGTGCCACCAGCAGAGACTATATGACAGGGAGCCTTAAGACTATCTCTGGAAACACCATATATTTT. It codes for CATSRDYMTGSLKTISGNTIYF.

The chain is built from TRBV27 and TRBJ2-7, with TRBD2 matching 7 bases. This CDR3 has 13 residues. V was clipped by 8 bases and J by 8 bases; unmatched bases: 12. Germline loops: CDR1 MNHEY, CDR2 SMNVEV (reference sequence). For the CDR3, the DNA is TGTGCCAGCCGCGGGGGACCCTTTGGAAAGCAGTACTTC. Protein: CASRGGPFGKQYF.

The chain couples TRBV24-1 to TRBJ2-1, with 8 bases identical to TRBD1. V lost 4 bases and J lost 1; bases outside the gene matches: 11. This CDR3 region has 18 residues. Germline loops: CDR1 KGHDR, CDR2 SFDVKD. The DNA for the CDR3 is TGTGCCACCAGTGAGGGCCAGGGGGCCTACCTATCCTACAATGAGCAGTTCTTC. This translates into CATSEGQGAYLSYNEQFF.

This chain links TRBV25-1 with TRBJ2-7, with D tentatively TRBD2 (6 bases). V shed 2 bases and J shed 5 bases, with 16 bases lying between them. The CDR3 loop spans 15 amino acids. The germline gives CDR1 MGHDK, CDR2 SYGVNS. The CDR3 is CASSEAAGSGDEQYF. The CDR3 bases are TGTGCCAGCAGTGAAGCGGCGGGGAGTGGTGACGAGCAGTACTTC.

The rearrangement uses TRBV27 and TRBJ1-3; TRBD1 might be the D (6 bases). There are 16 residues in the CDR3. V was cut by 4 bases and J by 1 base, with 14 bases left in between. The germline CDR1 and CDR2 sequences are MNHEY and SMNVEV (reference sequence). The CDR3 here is CASSSNPTGSGNTIYF. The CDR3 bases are TGTGCCAGCAGTTCTAACCCGACAGGATCTGGAAACACCATATATTTT.

The chain's CDR3 is CASSQGFGEMNTEAFF. CDR3 in DNA: TGTGCCAGCAGCCAGGGGTTTGGGGAAATGAACACTGAAGCTTTCTTT. The V gene is TRBV7-9, the J gene TRBJ1-1; possible D gene TRBD1, 6 bases. The germline V gene has CDR1 SEHNR and CDR2 FQNEAQ (reference sequence). Deletions cut 5 bases from V and 0 bases from J, with 16 bases between. The CDR3 loop spans 16 amino acids.

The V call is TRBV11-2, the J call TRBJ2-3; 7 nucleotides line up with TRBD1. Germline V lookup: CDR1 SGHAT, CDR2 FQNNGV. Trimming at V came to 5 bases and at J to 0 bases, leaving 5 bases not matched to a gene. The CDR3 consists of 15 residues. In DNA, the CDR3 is TGTGCCAGCAGCCGAGACAGGGCCAGCACAGATACGCAGTATTTT. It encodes CASSRDRASTDTQYF.

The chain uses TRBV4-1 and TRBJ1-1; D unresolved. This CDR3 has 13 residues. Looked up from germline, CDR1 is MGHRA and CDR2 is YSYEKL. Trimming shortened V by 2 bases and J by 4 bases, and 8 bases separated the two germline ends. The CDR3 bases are TGCGCCAGCAGCCAATGGACGGGCACTGAAGCTTTCTTT. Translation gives CASSQWTGTEAFF.

CDR3 sequence: CASSLTAGGWDPQGYTF. The CDR3 DNA is TGTGCCAGCAGCTTAACCGCCGGGGGCTGGGATCCCCAAGGCTACACCTTC. The rearrangement uses TRBV7-8 and TRBJ1-2; D might be TRBD1 (6 bases). Germline values: CDR1 SGHVS, CDR2 FQNEAQ. V was shortened by 2 bases and J by 8 bases, with 24 bases between the two germline ends. This CDR3 has 17 amino acids.

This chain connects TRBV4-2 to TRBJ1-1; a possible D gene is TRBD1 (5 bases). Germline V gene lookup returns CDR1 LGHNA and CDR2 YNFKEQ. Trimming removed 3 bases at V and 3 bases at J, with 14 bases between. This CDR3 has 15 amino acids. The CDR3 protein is CASSQGNAGDTEAFF. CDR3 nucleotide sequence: TGTGCCAGCAGCCAGGGGAACGCGGGGGACACTGAAGCTTTCTTT.

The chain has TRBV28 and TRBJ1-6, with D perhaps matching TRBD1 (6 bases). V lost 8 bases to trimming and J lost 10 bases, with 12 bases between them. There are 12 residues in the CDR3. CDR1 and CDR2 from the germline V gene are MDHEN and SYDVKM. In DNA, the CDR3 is TGTGCCAGCGAGGGGGGCGAATCACCCCTCCACTTT. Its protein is CASEGGESPLHF.

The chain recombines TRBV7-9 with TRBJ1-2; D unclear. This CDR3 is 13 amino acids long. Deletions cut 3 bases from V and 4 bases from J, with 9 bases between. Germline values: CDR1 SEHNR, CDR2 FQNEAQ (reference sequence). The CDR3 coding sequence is TGTGCCAGCAGCTTCGGTAGCGGCTATGGCTACACCTTC. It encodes CASSFGSGYGYTF.